A single sample gave rise to the 2 T cell receptor beta chains below, sequenced in a study of cytomegalovirus exposure and HLA in healthy donors. Use of 60 Vbeta and 13 Jbeta primers characterized the PCR. Sequencing used immunoSEQ multiplex PCR; TCRdb keeps in-frame clones, though not all of them. Of under 150,000 clones in the sample, about four fifths were seen once. What was sequenced was PBMCs. All receptors come from a man aged 25 to 40 in good health and CMV-seronegative.

This rearrangement joins TRBV4-1 to TRBJ2-1; no clear D gene. Germline loops: CDR1 MGHRA, CDR2 YSYEKL. The CDR3 covers 13 residues. The V end was cut by 1 base, the J end by 5 bases, with 6 bases between. CDR3 coding DNA: TGCGCCAGCAGCCAAGGTAGCCACAATGAGCAGTTCTTC. Its protein is CASSQGSHNEQFF.

V and J are TRBV28 and TRBJ2-2; a possible D gene is TRBD1 (8 bases). This CDR3 has 16 residues. V lost 3 bases, J lost 4 bases, and 15 bases lay in between. Germline loops: CDR1 MDHEN, CDR2 SYDVKM. The CDR3 is CASSFLTGGGTGELFF. In DNA, the CDR3 is TGTGCCAGCAGTTTCCTCACAGGGGGGGGCACCGGGGAGCTGTTTTTT.